This paragraph covers one TCR beta chain sequence. Antigen: not known. V shed 5 bases and J shed 3 bases, with 5 bases lying between them. This CDR3 comprises 12 residues. CDR1 is DFQATT and CDR2 is SNEGSKA in the germline V gene (reference sequence). Every TCR beta cDNA library bore unique molecular identifiers. One entry per CDR3 protein, called by TCRdb with MiXCR from the PCR reads. The sample yields roughly 730,000 distinct CDR3 sequences, around 27% seen once. This sample is drawn from a study of post-analysis software for immune sequencing data. Overall study context: Recorded disease courses covered relapsing-remitting, secondary progressive and progressive-relapsing multiple sclerosis. Some patients had no subtype annotation. Broader study findings: Controls significantly exceeded multiple sclerosis patients in normalized Chao1 diversity. Five TRBV segments (TRBV5-6, TRBV5-1 and TRBV20-1 among them) occurred more frequently in patients than in controls.

The chain recombines TRBV20-1 with TRBJ1-6; D ambiguous. Sequenced input: blood. The receptor was derived from a girl between 10 and 17 years old with multiple sclerosis. This CDR3 reads CSAPDYNSPLHF. The CDR3 nucleotides are TGCAGTGCTCCAGACTATAATTCACCCCTCCACTTT.